A single TCR beta chain is shown here with its context. Only in-frame clones appear in the TCRdb table, and some are missing; sequencing was by immunoSEQ multiplex PCR. This sample carries approximately 530,000 clones, less than 96% of them seen once, and the ten largest clones take 0.06%. The sample comes from a study of shared clonotypes between healthy human individuals. Study information: Used for every donor were three CD4 naive, three CD4 memory, two CD8 naive and one CD8 memory plate.

The clonotype was recovered from a woman aged 25 to 39 in good health. The sample consisted of naive CD4+ T cells sorted from blood. The subset: CD45RA+ positively selected.

In DNA form, the CDR3 reads TGTGCCAGCCGGGCAGGGGGCGCAGATACGCAGTATTTT. This codes for CASRAGGADTQYF. The V gene is TRBV2, the J gene TRBJ2-3; the match to TRBD1 covers 8 bases. The CDR3 has 13 residues. Trimming at V came to 8 bases and at J to 4 bases, leaving 5 bases not matched to a gene. CDR1 is SNHLY, CDR2 FYNNEI, per germline.